What follows are 26 T cell receptor beta chains derived from one specimen sequenced in a study of identical twins. Using its own MiXCR run on the 5' RACE reads, TCRdb lists one record per CDR3 protein. The sample contains 150,000 or so distinct CDR3 sequences, around 3.6% of which appear only once. Sequencing was carried out using memory T cells sorted from blood. The receptors shown here come from a man aged 18 to 30 in good health.

There are many counts of this clonotype. The genes are TRBV4-2 and TRBJ2-7; no definite D call. Trimming stripped 3 bases from V and 0 bases from J, with 3 bases between. Per the germline V gene, CDR1 is LGHNA and CDR2 is YNFKEQ. This CDR3 region has 12 residues. CDR3 DNA sequence: TGTGCCAGCAGCCATAACTCCTACGAGCAGTACTTC. Amino acid sequence: CASSHNSYEQYF.

In this sample, this clonotype turned up many times. The chain links TRBV20-1 to TRBJ2-7; 9 bases agree with TRBD1. The germline V gene encodes CDR1 DFQATT and CDR2 SNEGSKA (reference sequence). V gave up 0 bases and J gave up 0 bases; unmatched junction bases: 9. This CDR3 is 17 amino acids long. This CDR3 is CSARDWGLGQGSYEQYF. The CDR3 bases are TGCAGTGCTAGAGATTGGGGGTTGGGACAGGGCTCCTACGAGCAGTACTTC.

This clonotype was counted a few times. The chain joins TRBV30 to TRBJ2-3, with D tentatively TRBD1 or TRBD2 (6 bases each). V dropped 3 bases and J dropped 2 bases, with 15 bases sitting between them. There are 15 residues in the CDR3. Germline CDR1 and CDR2: GTSNPN and SVGIG (reference sequence). The CDR3 nucleotides read TGTGCCTGGAGCCGGAGGGGGTCCACCACAGATACGCAGTATTTT. Protein product: CAWSRRGSTTDTQYF.

This clonotype appeared many times. This chain joins TRBV11-2 and TRBJ1-6; 10 nucleotides align to TRBD1. Germline V lookup: CDR1 SGHAT, CDR2 FQNNGV. With 2 bases clipped from V and 7 bases from J, the junction kept 14 bases outside the gene matches. CDR3 length equals 19 residues. The CDR3 DNA reads as TGTGCCAGCAGCTTAAGGCCGTTGTTAGGGACAGGGGACAATTCACCCCTCCACTTT. This encodes CASSLRPLLGTGDNSPLHF.

This clonotype has a count of ten or more. The rearrangement uses TRBV11-3 and TRBJ2-2; TRBD2 is a possible D gene (6 bases). Trimming removed 8 bases from V and 3 bases from J, with 13 bases in between. This CDR3 spans 14 amino acids. The germline V gene has CDR1 SGHNT and CDR2 YENEEA. This chain's CDR3 is CASQEGAYTGELFF. DNA of the CDR3: TGTGCCAGCCAGGAGGGAGCCTACACCGGGGAGCTGTTTTTT.

This clonotype was observed many times. CDR3 sequence: CASSPYPVSSNNYGYTF. DNA of the CDR3: TGTGCCAGCAGCCCATACCCCGTGTCCAGTAATAACTATGGCTACACCTTC. The V gene is TRBV4-2, the J gene TRBJ1-2; D uncertain. Trimming shortened V by 4 bases and J by 1 base, and 19 bases separated the two germline ends. The CDR3 totals 17 residues. Germline lookup yields CDR1 LGHNA and CDR2 YNFKEQ.

The CDR3: CASSARLAPGELFF. The CDR3 DNA sequence: TGTGCCAGCAGTGCCCGACTAGCCCCCGGGGAGCTGTTTTTT. The V gene is TRBV12-3 or TRBV12-4, the J gene TRBJ2-2; the match to TRBD2 covers 7 bases. After removal of 5 bases from V and 6 bases from J, the junction contained 6 bases not matched to a gene. This CDR3 has 14 residues.

In this sample, this clonotype turned up many times. J is TRBJ2-5 and V is TRBV2, with 13 positions matching TRBD2. The J segment lost 5 bases and the V segment lost 7 bases, leaving 7 bases of the junction unmatched. CDR3 length: 15 amino acids. Germline CDR1 and CDR2: SNHLY and FYNNEI. The CDR3 loop is CASTRTSGGRETQYF. In nucleotides, the CDR3 is TGTGCCAGCACCAGGACTAGCGGGGGTCGGGAGACCCAGTACTTC.

This clonotype was counted ten times or more. This chain connects TRBV6-6 to TRBJ2-2; D is undetermined. The length of the CDR3 is 12 residues. In germline, CDR1 is MNHNY, CDR2 SVGAGI (reference sequence). The V and J ends lost 6 bases and 6 bases respectively, with 8 bases between them. This chain's CDR3 is CASSAGPGELFF. The CDR3 coding sequence is TGTGCCAGCAGCGCCGGTCCCGGGGAGCTGTTTTTT.

Many counts were recorded for this clonotype. V is TRBV5-1 and J is TRBJ2-5; 7 positions match TRBD2. V shed 0 bases and J 5 bases; nucleotides not matched to a gene: 13. Looked up from germline, CDR1 is SGHRS and CDR2 is YFSETQ. This CDR3 is built from 17 residues. Written as DNA, the CDR3 is TGCGCCAGCAGCTTGGGGGCCGCGGGAGTTATCGCGGAGACCCAGTACTTC. Its translation is CASSLGAAGVIAETQYF.

Ten or more counts support this clonotype. The chain employs TRBV11-3 and TRBJ2-1; 12 bases are a match to TRBD2. Per the germline V gene, CDR1 is SGHNT and CDR2 is YENEEA. With 3 bases clipped from V and 10 bases from J, the junction kept 4 bases outside the gene matches. This CDR3 has 14 residues. CDR3 sequence (DNA): TGTGCCAGCAGCTTGAGTCTAGCGGGAGGGGAGCAGTTCTTC. This codes for CASSLSLAGGEQFF.

This clonotype appeared many times. The CDR3: CASSRGTEVRGNSPLHF. DNA for the CDR3: TGCGCCAGCAGCCGAGGGACAGAAGTGCGCGGTAATTCACCCCTCCACTTT. The rearrangement joins TRBV5-1 to TRBJ1-6; TRBD1 matches 7 bases. Germline V gene data show CDR1 as SGHRS and CDR2 as YFSETQ. V was pared by 4 bases and J by 6 bases, with 13 bases of the junction left unmatched. This CDR3 is 17 amino acids long.

This clonotype was recorded at least ten times. The rearrangement links TRBV12-3 or TRBV12-4 to TRBJ2-5, with D perhaps given as TRBD1 or TRBD2 (6 bases each). The CDR3 is 14 residues long. V dropped 6 bases and J dropped 5 bases, with 16 bases sitting between them. The CDR3 DNA reads TGTGCCAGCAGCCCAGCCGGGGGCGCGGAGACCCAGTACTTC. It yields the protein CASSPAGGAETQYF.

At least ten counts were recorded for this clonotype. V usage is TRBV29-1 and J usage is TRBJ2-1; TRBD2 agrees at 11 bases. Trimming removed 7 bases from V and 7 bases from J; junction bases left unmatched: 12. Germline lookup yields CDR1 SQVTM and CDR2 ANQGSEA. The CDR3 consists of 15 residues. The CDR3 loop reads CSAYSGRARQNEQFF. The CDR3 nucleotides are TGCAGCGCGTATAGCGGGAGGGCCCGACAAAATGAGCAGTTCTTC.

This clonotype has ten or more counts. The J gene is TRBJ2-5, the V gene TRBV10-3; 8 nucleotides agree with TRBD1. The germline V gene encodes CDR1 ENHRY and CDR2 SYGVKD. Trimming took 4 bases from V and 4 from J; bases not matched to a gene: 8. This CDR3 is 15 amino acids long. For the CDR3, the DNA is TGTGCCATCAGTGGGGGACAGGACTTGAGAGAGACCCAGTACTTC. It yields the protein CAISGGQDLRETQYF.

This clonotype was detected ten times or more. This chain joins TRBV29-1 and TRBJ2-5, with 7 bases aligning to TRBD2. The CDR3 is 12 residues long. Germline V gene sequence: CDR1 SQVTM, CDR2 ANQGSEA. The CDR3 bases are TGCGTGGGGGGGAGGCACCAAGAGACCCAGTACTTC. Translating gives CVGGRHQETQYF.

This clonotype has a count of ten or more. The chain recombines TRBV7-9 with TRBJ2-3; D uncertain. Per the germline V gene, CDR1 is SEHNR and CDR2 is FQNEAQ (reference sequence). This CDR3 has 14 residues. Trimming cost V 3 bases and J 3 bases, with 10 bases left between them. CDR3 residues: CASSLTSSTDTQYF. The CDR3 DNA sequence: TGTGCCAGCAGCTTGACCAGCAGTACAGATACGCAGTATTTT.

This clonotype was recorded at least ten times. J is TRBJ2-6 and V is TRBV20-1; a possible D gene is TRBD2 (6 bases). Trimming removed 0 bases from V and 0 bases from J, with 18 bases in between. The CDR3 runs to 19 residues. The V gene's germline CDR1 is DFQATT and CDR2 SNEGSKA (reference sequence). CDR3 nucleotides: TGCAGTGCTAGAGATCGGCGGGGCTCGACCTACTCTGGGGCCAACGTCCTGACTTTC. This codes for CSARDRRGSTYSGANVLTF.

In its sample, this clonotype was seen many times. This rearrangement joins TRBV7-6 to TRBJ1-5, with D perhaps matching TRBD1 (6 bases). The CDR3 consists of 17 residues. Trimming took 7 bases from V and 0 from J, leaving 19 bases between them. In germline, CDR1 is SGHVS, CDR2 FNYEAQ. DNA of the CDR3: TGTGCCAGCACCAAAGGACAGTCCTTAGATAGCAATCAGCCCCAGCATTTT. The encoded protein is CASTKGQSLDSNQPQHF. The variable domain in full, completed from reference TRBV7-6 and TRBJ1-5, reads GAGVSQSPRYKVTKRGQDVALRCDPISGHVSLYWYRQALGQGPEFLTYFNYEAQQDKSGLPNDRFSAERPEGSISTLTIQRTEQRDSAMYRCASTKGQSLDSNQPQHFGDGTRLSIL.

In this sample, this clonotype turned up many times. V gene TRBV6-5 combines with J gene TRBJ1-6; D gene ambiguous. V lost 4 bases and J 10 bases, leaving 14 bases between the germline ends. Germline CDR1 MNHEY, CDR2 SVGAGI. The CDR3 is 14 residues long. CDR3: CASSSTLIGSPLHF. Written as DNA, the CDR3 is TGTGCCAGCAGTTCGACCCTCATCGGATCACCCCTCCACTTT.

The chain employs TRBV4-2 and TRBJ2-5; 11 bases agree with TRBD2. The trim removed 4 bases at V and 2 bases at J, leaving 6 bases unmatched. Looked up from germline, CDR1 is LGHNA and CDR2 is YNFKEQ. This CDR3 comprises 16 residues. This CDR3 is CASSPRTSGFQETQYF. CDR3 nucleotides: TGTGCCAGCAGCCCTAGGACTAGCGGGTTTCAAGAGACCCAGTACTTC.

This clonotype has a handful of counts. The genes are TRBV11-3 and TRBJ2-5; D may correspond to TRBD1 or TRBD2 (5 bases each). The CDR3 covers 13 residues. Trimming took 5 bases from V and 5 from J, leaving 12 bases between them. Germline-derived CDR1 and CDR2 are SGHNT and YENEEA. CDR3 residues: CASSRGWGETQYF. The CDR3 nucleotides are TGTGCCAGCAGCCGCGGGTGGGGGGAGACCCAGTACTTC.

This clonotype has a count of ten or more. The rearrangement links TRBV7-9 to TRBJ2-1, with D possibly matching TRBD1 (5 bases). Germline CDR1 and CDR2: SEHNR and FQNEAQ (reference sequence). Trimming took off 5 bases at V and 5 bases at J, with 13 bases between the two ends. The CDR3 runs to 14 residues. The CDR3 sequence is CASSPTGIHNEQFF. The CDR3 nucleotides read TGTGCCAGCAGCCCAACAGGTATCCACAATGAGCAGTTCTTC.

There are many counts of this clonotype. This chain connects TRBV10-3 to TRBJ2-1; D possibly matches TRBD1 or TRBD2 (5 bases each). This CDR3 is 13 amino acids long. The germline gives CDR1 ENHRY, CDR2 SYGVKD. V dropped 0 bases and J dropped 10 bases, with 10 bases sitting between them. CDR3 nucleotide sequence: TGTGCCATCAGTGAGTCTGGGGGTGGGGAGCAGTTCTTC. Protein product: CAISESGGGEQFF.

This clonotype has a count of ten or more. J is TRBJ2-5 and V is TRBV5-1, with D perhaps matching TRBD1 (6 bases). V lost 0 bases and J 3 bases, leaving 9 bases between the germline ends. The CDR3 is made up of 14 amino acids. Germline loops: CDR1 SGHRS, CDR2 YFSETQ. CDR3 loop: CASSLAGVEETQYF. The DNA for the CDR3 is TGCGCCAGCAGCTTGGCAGGGGTGGAAGAGACCCAGTACTTC.

This clonotype has ten or more counts. The CDR3 loop is CASRPIRGGGRNEQFF. Here the CDR3 DNA reads TGTGCCAGCAGACCCATCCGCGGGGGAGGCCGAAATGAGCAGTTCTTC. V gene TRBV6-1 combines with J gene TRBJ2-1; the match to TRBD2 covers 7 bases. The CDR3 has 16 amino acids. Germline CDR1 reads MNHNS; CDR2 reads SASEGT. J was trimmed by 7 bases and V by 6 bases; bases with no gene match: 15.